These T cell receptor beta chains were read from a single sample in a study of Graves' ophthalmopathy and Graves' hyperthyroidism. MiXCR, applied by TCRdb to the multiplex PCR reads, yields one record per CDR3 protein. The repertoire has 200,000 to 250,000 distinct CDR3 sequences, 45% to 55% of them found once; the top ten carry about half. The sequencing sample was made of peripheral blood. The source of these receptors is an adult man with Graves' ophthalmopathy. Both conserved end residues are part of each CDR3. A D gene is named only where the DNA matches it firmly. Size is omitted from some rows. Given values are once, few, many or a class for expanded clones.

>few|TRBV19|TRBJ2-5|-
TGTGCCAGTAGTGCGGAAATTGGTGGGGGCCAAGAGACCCAGTACTTC
CASSAEIGGGQETQYF
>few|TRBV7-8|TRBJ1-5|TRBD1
TGTGCCAGCAGCCCACGAGGACAGGGCGCGGTCAGCAATCAGCCCCAGCATTTT
CASSPRGQGAVSNQPQHF
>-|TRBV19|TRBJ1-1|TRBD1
TGTGCCAGTAGTATAGTAGGTAGGGGGCTTTACACTGAAGCTTTCTTT
CASSIVGRGLYTEAFF
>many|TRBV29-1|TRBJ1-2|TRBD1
TGCAGCGTTGCCGGGACAGCCTATGGCTACACCTTC
CSVAGTAYGYTF
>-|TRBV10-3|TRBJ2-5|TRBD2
TGTGCCAGCAGTCCCCGTCGCGGGAGGGAACAAGAGACCCAGTACTTC
CASSPRRGREQETQYF
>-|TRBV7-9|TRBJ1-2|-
TGTGCCAGCAGCAAATTAGGAGTGGGTAACTATGGCTACACCTTC
CASSKLGVGNYGYTF
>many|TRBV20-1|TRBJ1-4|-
TGCAGTGCTAGATCGCTCCTAGCGGGGGCGACGGATGAAAAACTGTTTTTT
CSARSLLAGATDEKLFF
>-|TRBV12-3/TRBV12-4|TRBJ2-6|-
TGTGCCAGCAGTAGGGGGAGGGGCCGAACCTCTGGGGCCAACGTCCTGACTTTC
CASSRGRGRTSGANVLTF
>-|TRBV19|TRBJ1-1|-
TGTGCCAGTAGTATAGACTCGGCGGAAGCTTTCTTT
CASSIDSAEAFF
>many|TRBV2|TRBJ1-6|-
TGTGCCAGCAGTGGGCAGCCTAATTCACCCCTCCACTTT
CASSGQPNSPLHF
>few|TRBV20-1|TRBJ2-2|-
TGCAGTGCTTTTGGCCCACGGTGGGGGGAGCTGTTTTTT
CSAFGPRWGELFF
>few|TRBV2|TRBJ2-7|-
TGTGCCAGCAGTGAAGAGTCCTACGAGCAGTACTTC
CASSEESYEQYF
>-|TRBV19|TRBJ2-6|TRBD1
TGTACCAGTAGTATACGGGACAGGGGGCTGTCCTCTGGGGCCAACGTCCTGACTTTC
CTSSIRDRGLSSGANVLTF
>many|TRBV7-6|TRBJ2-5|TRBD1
TGTGCCAGCAGCTTAGACAGGGGATCGGAGACCCAGTACTTC
CASSLDRGSETQYF
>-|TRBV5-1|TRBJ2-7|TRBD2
TGCGCCAGCAGCTTCGGGACTAGCAGCTACGAGCAGTACTTC
CASSFGTSSYEQYF
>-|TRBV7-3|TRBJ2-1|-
TGTGCCAGCAGCTCGTACGGGGGGCTCCACAATGAGCAGTTCTTC
CASSSYGGLHNEQFF
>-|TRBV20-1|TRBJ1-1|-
TGCAGTGCTAGAGATGCACGGTCGGCTGAAGCTTTCTTT
CSARDARSAEAFF
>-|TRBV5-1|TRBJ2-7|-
TGTGCCAGCAGCTTATCTTTGGAATCGTACGAGCAGTACTTC
CASSLSLESYEQYF
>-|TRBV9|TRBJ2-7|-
TGTGCCAGCAGTTTAGGATTCGGCAGCCACGAGCAGTACTTC
CASSLGFGSHEQYF
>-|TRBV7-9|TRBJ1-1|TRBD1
TGTGCCAGCAGCTCCCGCCGTGACGAGACAGGGGACACTGAAGCTTTCTTT
CASSSRRDETGDTEAFF
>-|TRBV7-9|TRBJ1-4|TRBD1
TGTGCCAGCAGCCCCGGGTTGGGACAGGTTAATGAAAAACTGTTTTTT
CASSPGLGQVNEKLFF
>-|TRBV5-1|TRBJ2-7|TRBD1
TGCGCCAGCAGAGACGACAGGGGATCGTACGAGCAGTACTTC
CASRDDRGSYEQYF
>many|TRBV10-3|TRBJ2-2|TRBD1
TGTGCCATCAGTGGACGGACAGGGAACACCGGGGAGCTGTTTTTT
CAISGRTGNTGELFF
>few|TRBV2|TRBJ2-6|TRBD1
TGTGCCAGAGCAGGGGGCTCTGGGGCCAACGTCCTGACTTTC
CARAGGSGANVLTF
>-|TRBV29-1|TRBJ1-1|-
TGCAGCGTTGTTTCGGGGAACACTGAAGCTTTCTTT
CSVVSGNTEAFF
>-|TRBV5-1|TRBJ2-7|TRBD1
TGCGCCAGCAGCCCAACACCGACAGGGATCCTTAGCTCCTACGAGCAGTACTTC
CASSPTPTGILSSYEQYF
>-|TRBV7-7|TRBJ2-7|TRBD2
TGTGCTAGCAGCTTAGGTGCTAGCGGGGCTAACACCGGGGAGCAGTACTTC
CASSLGASGANTGEQYF
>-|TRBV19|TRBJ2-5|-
TGTGCCAGTAGTACTCGGACCAAACAAGAGACCCAGTACTTC
CASSTRTKQETQYF
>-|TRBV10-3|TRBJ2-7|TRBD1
TGTGCCATCAGTACCGGGACAGGGAGCTCCTACGAGCAGTACTTC
CAISTGTGSSYEQYF
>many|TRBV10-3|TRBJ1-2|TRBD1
TGTGCCATCAGAAAGACAGGGGAGGACTATGGCTACACCTTC
CAIRKTGEDYGYTF
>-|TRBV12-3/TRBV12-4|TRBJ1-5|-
TGTGCCAGCGCAACCACTAGGGACCAAGGGATTCAGCCCCAGCATTTT
CASATTRDQGIQPQHF
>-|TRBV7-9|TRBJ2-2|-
TGTGCCAGCAGCTTAATTCCACTAGCCGACACCGGGGAGCTGTTTTTT
CASSLIPLADTGELFF
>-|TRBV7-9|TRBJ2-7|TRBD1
TGCGCCAGCAGCCGGGGACAGCAGAACGGGGAGCAGTACTTC
CASSRGQQNGEQYF
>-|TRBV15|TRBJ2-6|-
TGTGCCACCAGCCCCTGGCAGGGAACTGGGGCCAACGTCCTGACTTTC
CATSPWQGTGANVLTF
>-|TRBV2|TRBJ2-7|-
TGTGCCAGCAGTGTGACACGCAGGGGAACCTACGAGCAGTACTTC
CASSVTRRGTYEQYF
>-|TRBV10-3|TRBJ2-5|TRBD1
TGTGCCATCAGCGCGTCCGGAGTTCGGACAGGGGGGTACCAAGAGACCCAGTACTTC
CAISASGVRTGGYQETQYF
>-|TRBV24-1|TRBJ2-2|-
TGTGCCACCAGTGATTATCCCCGGACGGACGCGAACACCGGGGAGCTGTTTTTT
CATSDYPRTDANTGELFF
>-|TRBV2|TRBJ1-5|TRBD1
TGTGCCAGCAGCCTGACAGGGTCCAGCAAGCCCCAGCATTTT
CASSLTGSSKPQHF
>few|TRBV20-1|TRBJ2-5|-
TGCAGTGCTAGAGCCCCCACGGAATGGGAGACCCAGTACTTC
CSARAPTEWETQYF
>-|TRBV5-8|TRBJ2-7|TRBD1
TGTGCCAGCAGCTTGGACAGGGGAACTTCCTACGAGCAGTACTTC
CASSLDRGTSYEQYF
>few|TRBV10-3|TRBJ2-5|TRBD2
TGTGCCATCAGTTCTTCTAGCGGGAGGGGAGAGACCCAGTACTTC
CAISSSSGRGETQYF
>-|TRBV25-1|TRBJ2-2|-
TGTGCCAGCAGCGGCGGGTACACCGGGGAGCTGTTTTTT
CASSGGYTGELFF
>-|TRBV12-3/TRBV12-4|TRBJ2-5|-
TGTGCCAGCGGGGTCCTGGAGACCCAGTACTTC
CASGVLETQYF
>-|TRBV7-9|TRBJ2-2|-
TGTGCCAGCAGCTTTACAGGGGAGCTGTTTTTT
CASSFTGELFF
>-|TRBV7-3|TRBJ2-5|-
TGTGCTAGCAGCTCCGTTTCGGGATCCCAAGAGACCCAGTACTTC
CASSSVSGSQETQYF
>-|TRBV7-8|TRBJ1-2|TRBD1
TGTGCCAGCAGCTTAGACTTCGGGACAGCAACTCACTATGGCTACACCTTC
CASSLDFGTATHYGYTF
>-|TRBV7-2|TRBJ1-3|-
TGTGCCAGCAGCCCGGGCCACCCTGGAAACACCATATATTTT
CASSPGHPGNTIYF
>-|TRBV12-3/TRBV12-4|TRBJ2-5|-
TGTGCCAGCAGTTGGGGTGGGGTTGGGGAGACCCAGTACTTC
CASSWGGVGETQYF
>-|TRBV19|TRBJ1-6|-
TGTGCCAGTAGTTCGGGACGGAATTCACCCCTCCACTTT
CASSSGRNSPLHF
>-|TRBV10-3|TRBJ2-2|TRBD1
TGTGCCATCAGTGAAAGACAGGGAATTAACACCGGGGAGCTGTTTTTT
CAISERQGINTGELFF
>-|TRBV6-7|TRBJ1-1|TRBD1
TGTGCCAGCAGACTCCGGGACAGGGCAGCCAACACTGAAGCTTTCTTT
CASRLRDRAANTEAFF
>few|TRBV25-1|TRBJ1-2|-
TGTGCCAGCAACCGGGGTGGTTATGGCTACACCTTC
CASNRGGYGYTF
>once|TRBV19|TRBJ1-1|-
TGTGCCAGTAGTCCGAGACACCCGAACACTGAAGCTTTCTTT
CASSPRHPNTEAFF
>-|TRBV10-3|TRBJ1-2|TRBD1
TGTGCCATCAGTGAGTCTGTAGTTTCGGGACAGGGGGATGGCTACACCTTC
CAISESVVSGQGDGYTF
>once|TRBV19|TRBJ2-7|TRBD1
TGTGCCAGTAATATAGTAAGGGACAGGGTGAACGAGCAGTACTTC
CASNIVRDRVNEQYF
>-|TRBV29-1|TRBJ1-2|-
TGCGGCGGTGAACCCGAAGGAGATGGCTACACCTTC
CGGEPEGDGYTF